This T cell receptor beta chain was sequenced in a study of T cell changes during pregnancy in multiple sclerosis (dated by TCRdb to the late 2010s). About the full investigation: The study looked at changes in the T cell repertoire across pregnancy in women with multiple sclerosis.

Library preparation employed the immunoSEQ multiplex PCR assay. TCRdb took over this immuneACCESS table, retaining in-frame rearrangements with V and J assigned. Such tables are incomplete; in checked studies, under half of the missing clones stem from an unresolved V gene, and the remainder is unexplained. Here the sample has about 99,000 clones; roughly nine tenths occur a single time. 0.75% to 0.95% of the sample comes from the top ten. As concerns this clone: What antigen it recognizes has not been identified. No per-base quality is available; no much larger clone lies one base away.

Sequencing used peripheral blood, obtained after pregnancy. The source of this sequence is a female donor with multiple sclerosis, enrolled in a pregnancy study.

CDR3 protein: CAWRREGTDTQYF. The nucleotide sequence reads as follows: TGTGCCTGGAGGCGGGAGGGCACAGATACGCAGTATTTT. Recombination linked TRBV30 to TRBJ2-3, with 8 bases matching TRBD2. Its CDR3 holds 13 amino acids, cysteine through phenylalanine. Only the CDR3 DNA stays, 39 bases, in frame from base 1. V lost 3 bases and J lost 1 base, and the count of bases not matched to a germline gene is 0. CDR1 is given as GTSNPN and CDR2 as SVGIG, both from the germline V gene (reference sequence).